Listed below are T cell receptor beta chains from one sample, sequenced in a study of blood T cells in healthy people across ages. TCRdb used MiXCR to reprocess the 5' RACE reads, holding one entry per CDR3 protein. The sample has hundreds of thousands of distinct CDR3 sequences, about 52% seen once. Sequencing was carried out using blood. The source is a woman in her sixties in good health. Each CDR3 is given without its conserved first and last residue. Each record gives: V gene, J gene, CDR3 protein.

>TRBV4-3|TRBJ2-1
ASSQRKGDHNEQF
>TRBV9|TRBJ1-5
ASSGRGLDQPQH
>TRBV20-1|TRBJ2-5
SATMRGNEQY
>TRBV4-3|TRBJ2-1
ASSQLRSWTSDNEQF
>TRBV7-2|TRBJ2-5
ASSLVDSRQETLY
>TRBV10-3|TRBJ2-1
AITNGGDAYNEQF
>TRBV11-3|TRBJ2-3
ASSTGTATDTQY
>TRBV6-6|TRBJ1-4
ASSRQLGGEKLF
>TRBV5-1|TRBJ2-3
ASSPHVRGQQDTQY
>TRBV25-1|TRBJ2-5
ASSEGGLGGETQY
>TRBV14|TRBJ2-1
ASSQRLRANEQF
>TRBV29-1|TRBJ1-1
SVVKGTETF
>TRBV6-6|TRBJ2-7
ASSYKASGSYEQY
>TRBV20-1|TRBJ2-1
SARASSGRYNEQF
>TRBV20-1|TRBJ2-5
SAGRGRTYGQY
>TRBV20-1|TRBJ2-2
SAIAAGMSGELF
>TRBV14|TRBJ2-7
ASSPRGTIAYEQY
>TRBV5-1|TRBJ2-5
ASSLMAALQETQY
>TRBV5-1|TRBJ2-1
ASSPGRGGYSYNEQF
>TRBV9|TRBJ2-1
ASSASQGRPYNEQF
>TRBV15|TRBJ1-1
ATSRGGTGGEAF
>TRBV5-5|TRBJ2-1
ASSLGSGRALNEQF
>TRBV25-1|TRBJ1-2
ASSNFDREHGYT
>TRBV20-1|TRBJ2-3
SARVTRGRGDTQY
>TRBV10-3|TRBJ2-7
AIRRTSGSTNEQY
>TRBV7-2|TRBJ2-7
ASSSEEPDRWAYEQY
>TRBV20-1|TRBJ2-4
SASSRGGEQY
>TRBV29-1|TRBJ2-1
SVATTPSGEQF
>TRBV20-1|TRBJ2-3
SARIRVTDTQY
>TRBV24-1|TRBJ2-7
ATSPGRGEQY
>TRBV4-2|TRBJ1-6
ASSQDARGSSPLH
>TRBV12-5|TRBJ2-6
ASGLPHKWTGPYSGANVLT
>TRBV7-9|TRBJ2-7
ASSSTGPINEQY
>TRBV6-5|TRBJ2-4
ASSYAYLQGGGKNIQY
>TRBV4-2|TRBJ2-5
ASSQIGGGLQETQY
>TRBV19|TRBJ2-3
ASRDRTSTDTQY
>TRBV4-1|TRBJ1-2
ASSQPVTGNYGYT
>TRBV29-1|TRBJ1-1
SVEQGALEAF
>TRBV4-2|TRBJ2-1
ASSQEGRGGRNEQF
>TRBV28|-
ASRNPGDEQF
>TRBV6-2/TRBV6-3|TRBJ2-7
ASSQRRGGNEQY
>TRBV7-2|TRBJ2-5
ASSPYPLAGQETQY
>TRBV4-3|TRBJ1-2
ASSQQKGLGYGYT
>TRBV20-1|TRBJ2-5
SASGLAGPYNEQY
>TRBV5-1|TRBJ2-5
ASSLDPSGRQETQY